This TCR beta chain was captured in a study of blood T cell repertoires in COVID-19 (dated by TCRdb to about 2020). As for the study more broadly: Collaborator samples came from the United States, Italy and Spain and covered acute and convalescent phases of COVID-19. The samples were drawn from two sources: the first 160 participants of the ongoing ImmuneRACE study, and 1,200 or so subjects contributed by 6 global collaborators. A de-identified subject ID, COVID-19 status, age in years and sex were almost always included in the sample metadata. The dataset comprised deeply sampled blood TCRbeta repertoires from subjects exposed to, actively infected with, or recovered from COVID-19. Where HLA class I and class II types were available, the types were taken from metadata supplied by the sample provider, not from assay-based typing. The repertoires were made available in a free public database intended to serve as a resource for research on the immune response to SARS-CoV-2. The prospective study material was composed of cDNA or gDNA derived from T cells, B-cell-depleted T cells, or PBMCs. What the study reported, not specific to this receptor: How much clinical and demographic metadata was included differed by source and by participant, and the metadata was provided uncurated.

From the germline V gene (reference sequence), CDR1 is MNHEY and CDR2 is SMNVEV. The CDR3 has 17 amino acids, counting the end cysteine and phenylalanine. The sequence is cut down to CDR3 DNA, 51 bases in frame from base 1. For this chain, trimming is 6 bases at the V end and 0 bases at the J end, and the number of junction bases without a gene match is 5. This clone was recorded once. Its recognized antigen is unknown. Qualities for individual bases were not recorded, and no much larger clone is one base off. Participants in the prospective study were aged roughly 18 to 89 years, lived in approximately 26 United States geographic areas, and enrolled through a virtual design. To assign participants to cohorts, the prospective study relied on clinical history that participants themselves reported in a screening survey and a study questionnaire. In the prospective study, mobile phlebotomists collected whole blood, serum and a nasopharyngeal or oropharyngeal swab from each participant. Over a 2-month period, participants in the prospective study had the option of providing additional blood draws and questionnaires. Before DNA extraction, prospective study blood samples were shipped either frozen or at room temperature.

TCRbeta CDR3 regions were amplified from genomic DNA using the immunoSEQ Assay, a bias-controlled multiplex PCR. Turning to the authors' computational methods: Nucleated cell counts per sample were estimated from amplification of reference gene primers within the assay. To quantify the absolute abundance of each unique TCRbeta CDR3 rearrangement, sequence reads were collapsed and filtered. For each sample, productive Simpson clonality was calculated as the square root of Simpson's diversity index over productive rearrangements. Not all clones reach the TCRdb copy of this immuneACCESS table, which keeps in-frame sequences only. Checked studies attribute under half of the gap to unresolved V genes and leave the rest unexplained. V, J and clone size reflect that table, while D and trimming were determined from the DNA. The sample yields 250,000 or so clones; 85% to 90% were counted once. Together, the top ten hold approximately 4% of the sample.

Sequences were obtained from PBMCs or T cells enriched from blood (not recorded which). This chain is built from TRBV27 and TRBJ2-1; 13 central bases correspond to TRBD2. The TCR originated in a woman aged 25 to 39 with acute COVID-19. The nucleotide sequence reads TGTGCCAGCAGACCACTAGCGGGAGGGGGCTCCTACAATGAGCAGTTCTTC. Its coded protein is CASRPLAGGGSYNEQFF.